This TCR beta chain was retrieved from a study of vaccination effects on CD4 cells after COVID-19. The study's findings and limits: Small numbers of convalescent patients limited the study. It also lacked early post-infection timepoints.

TCRdb's copy holds only in-frame clones and misses some; the assay was immunoSEQ multiplex PCR. This sample has tens of thousands of clones, with more than 65% found just once. The germline CDR1 and CDR2 sequences are LGHDT and YNNKEL (reference sequence). The CDR3 sequence is 12 residues long. V was shortened by 0 bases and J by 9 bases, with 8 bases between the two germline ends. Antigen-specific CD4+ T cell clonotypes were called by their expansion after viral peptide-pool culture in ViraFEST. Isolating CD4+ T cells followed about 10 days of culture. Vaccine recipients lacked prior SARS-CoV-2 infection and had negative nucleocapsid antibodies. As regards this clone: Antigen: not known.

The input for sequencing was CD4+ T cells from PBMCs cultured with HCoV-NL63 spike peptides, taken before COVID-19 vaccination. The clonotype comes from a human donor who received a COVID-19 vaccine. The chain is built from TRBV3-1 (or the pseudogene TRBV3-2) and TRBJ1-2, with D hard to call. CDR3 sequence (DNA): TGTGCCAGCAGCCAAGACGAGGGTCGCTACACCTTC. Residues: CASSQDEGRYTF.